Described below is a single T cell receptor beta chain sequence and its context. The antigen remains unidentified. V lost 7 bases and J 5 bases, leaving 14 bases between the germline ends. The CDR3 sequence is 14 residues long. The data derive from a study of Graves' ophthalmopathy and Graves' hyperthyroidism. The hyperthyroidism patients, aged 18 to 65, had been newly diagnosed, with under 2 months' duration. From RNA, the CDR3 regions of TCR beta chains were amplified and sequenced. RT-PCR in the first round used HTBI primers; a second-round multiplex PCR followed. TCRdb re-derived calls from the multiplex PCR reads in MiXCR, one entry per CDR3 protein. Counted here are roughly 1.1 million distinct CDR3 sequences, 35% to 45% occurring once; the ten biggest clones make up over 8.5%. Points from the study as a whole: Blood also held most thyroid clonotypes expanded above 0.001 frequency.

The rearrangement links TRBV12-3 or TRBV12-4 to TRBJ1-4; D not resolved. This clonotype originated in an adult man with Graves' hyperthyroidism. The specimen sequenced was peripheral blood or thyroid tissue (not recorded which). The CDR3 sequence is CASNPGRLNEKLFF. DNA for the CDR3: TGTGCCAGCAACCCCGGGCGGCTAAATGAAAAACTGTTTTTT.